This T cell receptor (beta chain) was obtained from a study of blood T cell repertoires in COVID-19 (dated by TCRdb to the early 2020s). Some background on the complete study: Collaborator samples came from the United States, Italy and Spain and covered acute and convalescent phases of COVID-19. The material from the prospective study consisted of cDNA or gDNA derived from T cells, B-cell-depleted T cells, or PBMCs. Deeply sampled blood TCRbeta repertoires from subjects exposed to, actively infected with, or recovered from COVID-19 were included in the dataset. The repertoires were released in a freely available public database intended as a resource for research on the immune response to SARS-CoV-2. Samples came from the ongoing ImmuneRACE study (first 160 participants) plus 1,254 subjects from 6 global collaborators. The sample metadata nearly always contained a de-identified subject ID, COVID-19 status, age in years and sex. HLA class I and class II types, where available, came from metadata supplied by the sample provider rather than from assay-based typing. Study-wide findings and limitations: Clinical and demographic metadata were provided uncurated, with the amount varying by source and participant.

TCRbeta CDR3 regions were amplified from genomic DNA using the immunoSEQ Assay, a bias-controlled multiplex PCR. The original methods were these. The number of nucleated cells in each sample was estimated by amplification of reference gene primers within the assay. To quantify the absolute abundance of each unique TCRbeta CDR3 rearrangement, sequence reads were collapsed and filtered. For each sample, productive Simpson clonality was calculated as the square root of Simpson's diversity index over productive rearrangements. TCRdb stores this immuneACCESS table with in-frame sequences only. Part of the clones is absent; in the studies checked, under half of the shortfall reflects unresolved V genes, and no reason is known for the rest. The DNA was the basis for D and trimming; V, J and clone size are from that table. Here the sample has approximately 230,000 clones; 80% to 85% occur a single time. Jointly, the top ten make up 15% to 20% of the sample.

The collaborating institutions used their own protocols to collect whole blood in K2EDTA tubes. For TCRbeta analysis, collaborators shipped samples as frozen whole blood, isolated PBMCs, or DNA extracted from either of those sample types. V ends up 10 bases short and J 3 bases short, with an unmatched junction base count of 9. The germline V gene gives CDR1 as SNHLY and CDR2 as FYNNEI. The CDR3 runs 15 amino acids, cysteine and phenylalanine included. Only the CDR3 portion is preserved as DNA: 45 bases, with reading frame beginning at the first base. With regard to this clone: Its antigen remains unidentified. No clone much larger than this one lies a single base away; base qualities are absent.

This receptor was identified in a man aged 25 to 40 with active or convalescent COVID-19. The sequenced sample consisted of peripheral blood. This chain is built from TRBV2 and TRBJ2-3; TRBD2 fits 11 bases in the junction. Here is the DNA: TGTGCCACCCTCGAGACTAGCGGGAAGACAGATACGCAGTATTTT. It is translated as CATLETSGKTDTQYF.